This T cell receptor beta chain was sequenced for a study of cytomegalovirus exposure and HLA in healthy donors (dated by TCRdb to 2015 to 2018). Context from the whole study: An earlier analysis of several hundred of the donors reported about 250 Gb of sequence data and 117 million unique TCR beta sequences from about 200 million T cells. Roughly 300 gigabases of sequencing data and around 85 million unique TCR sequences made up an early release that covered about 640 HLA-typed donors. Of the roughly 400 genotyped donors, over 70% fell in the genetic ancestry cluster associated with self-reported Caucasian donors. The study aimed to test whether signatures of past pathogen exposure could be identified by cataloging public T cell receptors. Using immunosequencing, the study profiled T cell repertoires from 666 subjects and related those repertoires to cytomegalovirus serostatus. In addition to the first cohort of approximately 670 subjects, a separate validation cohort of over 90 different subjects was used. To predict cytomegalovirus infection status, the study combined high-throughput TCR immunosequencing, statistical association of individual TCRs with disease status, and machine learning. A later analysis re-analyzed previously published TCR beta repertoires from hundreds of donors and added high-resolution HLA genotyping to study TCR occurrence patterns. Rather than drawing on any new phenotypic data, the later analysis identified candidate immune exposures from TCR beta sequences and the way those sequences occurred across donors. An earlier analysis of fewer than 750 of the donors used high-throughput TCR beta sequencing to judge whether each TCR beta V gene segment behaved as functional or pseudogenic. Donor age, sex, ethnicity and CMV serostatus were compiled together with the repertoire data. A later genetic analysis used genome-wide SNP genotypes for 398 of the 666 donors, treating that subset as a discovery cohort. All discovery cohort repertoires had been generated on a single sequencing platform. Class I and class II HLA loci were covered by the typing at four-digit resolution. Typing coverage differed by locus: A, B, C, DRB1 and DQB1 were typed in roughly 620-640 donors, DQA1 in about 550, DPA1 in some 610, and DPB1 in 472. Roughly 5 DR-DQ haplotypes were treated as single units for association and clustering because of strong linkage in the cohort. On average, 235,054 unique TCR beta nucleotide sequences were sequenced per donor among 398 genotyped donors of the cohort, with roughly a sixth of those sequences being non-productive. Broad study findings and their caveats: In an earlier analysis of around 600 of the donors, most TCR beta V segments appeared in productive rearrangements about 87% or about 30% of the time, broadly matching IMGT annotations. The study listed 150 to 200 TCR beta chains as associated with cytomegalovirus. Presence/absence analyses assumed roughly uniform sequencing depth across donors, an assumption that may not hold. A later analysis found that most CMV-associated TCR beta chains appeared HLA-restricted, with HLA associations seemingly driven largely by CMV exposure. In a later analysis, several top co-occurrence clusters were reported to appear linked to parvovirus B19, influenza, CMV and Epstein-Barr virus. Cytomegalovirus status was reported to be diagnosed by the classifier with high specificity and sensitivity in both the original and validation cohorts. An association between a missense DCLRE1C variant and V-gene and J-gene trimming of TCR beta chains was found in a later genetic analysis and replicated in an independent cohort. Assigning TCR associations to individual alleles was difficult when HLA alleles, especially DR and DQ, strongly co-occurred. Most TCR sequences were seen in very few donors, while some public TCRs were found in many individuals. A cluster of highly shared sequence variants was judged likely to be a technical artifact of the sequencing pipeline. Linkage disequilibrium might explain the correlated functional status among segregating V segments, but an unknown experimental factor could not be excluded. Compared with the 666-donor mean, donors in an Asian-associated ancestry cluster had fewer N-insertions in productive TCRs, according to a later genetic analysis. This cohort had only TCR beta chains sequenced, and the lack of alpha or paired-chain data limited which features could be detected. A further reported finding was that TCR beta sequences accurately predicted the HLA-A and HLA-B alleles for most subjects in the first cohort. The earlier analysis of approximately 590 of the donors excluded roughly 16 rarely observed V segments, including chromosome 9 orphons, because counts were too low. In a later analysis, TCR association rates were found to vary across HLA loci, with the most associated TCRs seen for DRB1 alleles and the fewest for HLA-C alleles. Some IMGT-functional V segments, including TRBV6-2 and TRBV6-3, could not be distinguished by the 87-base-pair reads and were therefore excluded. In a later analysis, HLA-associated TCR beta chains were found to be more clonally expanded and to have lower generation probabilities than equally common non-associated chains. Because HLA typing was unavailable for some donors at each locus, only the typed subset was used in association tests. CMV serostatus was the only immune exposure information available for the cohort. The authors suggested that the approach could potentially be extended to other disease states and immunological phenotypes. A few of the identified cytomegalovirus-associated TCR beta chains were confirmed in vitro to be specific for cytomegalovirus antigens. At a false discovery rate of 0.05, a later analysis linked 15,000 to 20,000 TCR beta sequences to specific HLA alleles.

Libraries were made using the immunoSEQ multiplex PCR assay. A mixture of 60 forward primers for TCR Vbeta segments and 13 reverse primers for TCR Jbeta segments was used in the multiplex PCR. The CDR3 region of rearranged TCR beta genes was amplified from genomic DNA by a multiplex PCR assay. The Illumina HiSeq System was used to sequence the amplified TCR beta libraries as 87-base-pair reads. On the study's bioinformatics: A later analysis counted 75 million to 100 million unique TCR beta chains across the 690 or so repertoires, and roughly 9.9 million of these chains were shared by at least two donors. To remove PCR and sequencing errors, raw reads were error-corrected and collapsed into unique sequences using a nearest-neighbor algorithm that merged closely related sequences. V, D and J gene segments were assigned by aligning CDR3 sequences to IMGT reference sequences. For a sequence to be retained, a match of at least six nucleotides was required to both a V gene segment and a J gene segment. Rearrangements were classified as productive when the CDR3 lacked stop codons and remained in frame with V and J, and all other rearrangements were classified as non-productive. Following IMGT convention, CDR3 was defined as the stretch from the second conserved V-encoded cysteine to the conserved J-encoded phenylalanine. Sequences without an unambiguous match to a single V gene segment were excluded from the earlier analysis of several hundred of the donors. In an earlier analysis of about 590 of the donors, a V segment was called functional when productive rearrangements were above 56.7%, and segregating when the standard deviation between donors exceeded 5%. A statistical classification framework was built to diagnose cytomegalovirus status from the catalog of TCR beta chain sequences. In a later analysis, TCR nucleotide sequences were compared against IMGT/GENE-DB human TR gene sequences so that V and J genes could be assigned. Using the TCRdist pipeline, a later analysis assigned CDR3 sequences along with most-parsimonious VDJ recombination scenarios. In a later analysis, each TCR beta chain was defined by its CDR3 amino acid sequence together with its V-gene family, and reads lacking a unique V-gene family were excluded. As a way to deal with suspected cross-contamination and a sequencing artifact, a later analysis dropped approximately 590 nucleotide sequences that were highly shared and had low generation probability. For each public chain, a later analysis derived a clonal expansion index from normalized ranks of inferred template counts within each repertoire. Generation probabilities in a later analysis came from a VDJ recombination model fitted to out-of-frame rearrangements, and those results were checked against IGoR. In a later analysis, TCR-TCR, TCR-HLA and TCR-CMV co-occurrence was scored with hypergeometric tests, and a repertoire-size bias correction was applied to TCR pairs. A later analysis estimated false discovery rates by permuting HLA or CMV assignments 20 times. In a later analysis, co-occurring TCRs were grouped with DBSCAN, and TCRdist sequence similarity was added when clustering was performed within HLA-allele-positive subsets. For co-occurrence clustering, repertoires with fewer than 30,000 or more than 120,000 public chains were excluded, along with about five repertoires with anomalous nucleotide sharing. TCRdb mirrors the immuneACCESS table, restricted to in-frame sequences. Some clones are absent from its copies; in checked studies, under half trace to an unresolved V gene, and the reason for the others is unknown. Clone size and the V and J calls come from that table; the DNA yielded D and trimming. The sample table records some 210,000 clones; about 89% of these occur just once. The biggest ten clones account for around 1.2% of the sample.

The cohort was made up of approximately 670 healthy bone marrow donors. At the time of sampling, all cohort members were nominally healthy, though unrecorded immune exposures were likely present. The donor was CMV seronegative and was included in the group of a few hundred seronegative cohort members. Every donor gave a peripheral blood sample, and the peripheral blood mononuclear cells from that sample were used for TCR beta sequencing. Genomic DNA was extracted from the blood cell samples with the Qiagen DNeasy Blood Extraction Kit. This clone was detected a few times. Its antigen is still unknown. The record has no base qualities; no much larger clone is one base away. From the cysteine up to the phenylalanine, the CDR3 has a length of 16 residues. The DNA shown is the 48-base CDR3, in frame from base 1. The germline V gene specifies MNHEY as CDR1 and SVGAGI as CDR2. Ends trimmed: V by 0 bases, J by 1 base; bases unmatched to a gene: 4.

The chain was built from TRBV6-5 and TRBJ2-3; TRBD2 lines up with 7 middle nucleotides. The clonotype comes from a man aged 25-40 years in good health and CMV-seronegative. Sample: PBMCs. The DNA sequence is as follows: TGTGCCAGCAGTTACTCGAGGGGAGGGGGCACAGATACGCAGTATTTT. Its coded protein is CASSYSRGGGTDTQYF.